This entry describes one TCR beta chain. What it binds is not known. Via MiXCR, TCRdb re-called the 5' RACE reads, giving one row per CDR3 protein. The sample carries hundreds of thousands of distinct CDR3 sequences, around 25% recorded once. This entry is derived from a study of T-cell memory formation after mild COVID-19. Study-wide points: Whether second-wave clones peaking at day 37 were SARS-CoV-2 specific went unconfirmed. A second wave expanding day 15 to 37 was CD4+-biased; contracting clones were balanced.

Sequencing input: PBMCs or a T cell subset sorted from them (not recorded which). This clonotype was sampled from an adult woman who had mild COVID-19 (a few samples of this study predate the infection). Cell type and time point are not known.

The chain's CDR3 is CASSSRVADTQYF. CDR3 sequence (DNA): TGTGCCAGCAGCTCCAGGGTTGCAGATACGCAGTATTTT. The chain is built from TRBV7-9 and TRBJ2-3; D may be TRBD1 (5 bases). Trimming stripped 4 bases from V and 4 bases from J, with 9 bases between. The CDR3 has 13 amino acids. Germline V CDR1 and CDR2: SEHNR, FQNEAQ (reference sequence).